The next 3 T cell receptor beta chains were all read from a single sample in a study of beta chain features in type 1 diabetes (dated by TCRdb to the late 2010s). Library creation used the immunoSEQ multiplex PCR assay. All of the isolated RNA was reverse transcribed with the High Capacity cDNA Reverse Transcription Kit, so expressed TCRB transcripts were sequenced. TCRdb stores this immuneACCESS table with in-frame sequences only. Part of the clones is absent; in the studies checked, under half of the shortfall reflects unresolved V genes, and no reason is known for the rest. The sample contains under 200,000 clones, over 7.5% of them found a single time. The ten largest make up 2% to 3% of the sample. The sequenced sample was central memory CD4+ T cells from blood. The receptor source for this set is a woman in her late teens or twenties in good health.

J is TRBJ2-1 and V is TRBV7-2, with 8 positions matching TRBD1. The CDR3 is 14 residues long. V lost 3 bases and J lost 7; bases outside the gene matches: 5. CDR1 and CDR2 from the germline V gene are SGHTA and FQGNSA. CDR3 in amino acids: CASSFGQGKNEQFF. The CDR3, as DNA: TGTGCCAGCAGCTTCGGACAGGGTAAAAATGAGCAGTTCTTC.

This clone appeared a few times. The chain couples TRBV11-1 to TRBJ1-5; no reliable D call. Germline assignment: CDR1 SGHAT and CDR2 FQDESV (reference sequence). V lost 5 bases to trimming and J lost 4 bases, with 6 bases between them. The CDR3 loop spans 12 amino acids. CDR3 region: CASSPVNQPQHF. The CDR3 nucleotides are TGTGCCAGCAGCCCGGTAAATCAGCCCCAGCATTTT.

The chain employs TRBV2 and TRBJ2-3, with D uncertain. The CDR3 spans 12 residues. The V end lost 6 bases, the J end lost 3 bases, and 7 bases lay between the germline ends. The germline V gene encodes CDR1 SNHLY and CDR2 FYNNEI. The CDR3 DNA follows: TGTGCCAGCAGCCAGGAAACAGATACGCAGTATTTT. This gives the protein CASSQETDTQYF.